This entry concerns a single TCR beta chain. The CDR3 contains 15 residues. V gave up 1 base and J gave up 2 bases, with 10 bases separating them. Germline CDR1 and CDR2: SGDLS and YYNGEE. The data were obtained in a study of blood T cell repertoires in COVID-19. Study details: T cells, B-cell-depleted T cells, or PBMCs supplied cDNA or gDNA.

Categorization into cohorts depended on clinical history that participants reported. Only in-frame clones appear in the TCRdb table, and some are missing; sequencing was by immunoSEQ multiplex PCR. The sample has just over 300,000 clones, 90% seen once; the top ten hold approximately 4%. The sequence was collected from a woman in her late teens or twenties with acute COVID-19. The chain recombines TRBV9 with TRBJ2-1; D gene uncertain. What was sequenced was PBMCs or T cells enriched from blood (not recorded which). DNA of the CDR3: TGTGCCAGCAGCGTATACGAACACGCCTACAATGAGCAGTTCTTC. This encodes CASSVYEHAYNEQFF. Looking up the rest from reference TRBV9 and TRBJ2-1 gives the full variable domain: DSGVTQTPKHLITATGQRVTLRCSPRSGDLSVYWYQQSLDQGLQFLIQYYNGEERAKGNILERFSAQQFPDLHSELNLSSLELGDSALYFCASSVYEHAYNEQFFGPGTRLTVL.